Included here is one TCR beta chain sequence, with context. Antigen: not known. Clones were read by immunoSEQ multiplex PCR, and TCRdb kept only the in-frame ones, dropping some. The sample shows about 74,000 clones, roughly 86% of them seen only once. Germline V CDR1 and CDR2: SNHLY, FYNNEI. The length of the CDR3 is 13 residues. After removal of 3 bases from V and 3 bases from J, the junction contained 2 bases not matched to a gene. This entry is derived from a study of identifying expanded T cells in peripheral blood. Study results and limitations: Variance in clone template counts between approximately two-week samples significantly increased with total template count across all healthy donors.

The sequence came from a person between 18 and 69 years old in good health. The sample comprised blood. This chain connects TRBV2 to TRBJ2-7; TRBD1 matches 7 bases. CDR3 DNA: TGTGCCAGCAGTGAGCAGGGGGACTACGAGCAGTACTTC. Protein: CASSEQGDYEQYF.